What follows are 26 T cell receptor beta chains derived from one specimen sequenced in a study of shared T cell receptors in the human thymus. TCRdb's table, derived via immunoSEQ multiplex PCR, lists solely in-frame clones and lacks some. The table shows hundreds of thousands of clones, with roughly 86% occurring only once. These data also featured in a second study, about human thymus T cells.

The sequenced sample consisted of thymocytes. The origin of the receptors is a boy under two years old with a congenital heart defect.

V is TRBV9 and J is TRBJ2-2; 10 bases map to TRBD1. V was pared by 4 bases and J by 5 bases, with 5 bases of the junction left unmatched. This CDR3 contains 15 residues. Germline CDR1 reads SGDLS; CDR2 reads YYNGEE. As DNA, the CDR3 is TGTGCCAGCAGCCTCCGGGACAGGGGAACCGGGGAGCTGTTTTTT. As protein: CASSLRDRGTGELFF.

The chain uses TRBV25-1 and TRBJ1-4, with D maybe TRBD1 (5 bases). The CDR3 runs 17 residues. V was trimmed by 1 base and J by 6 bases, leaving 18 bases between them. Germline lookup yields CDR1 MGHDK and CDR2 SYGVNS. This CDR3 reads CASSEFGDGGIDEKLFF. The CDR3 DNA reads as TGTGCCAGCAGTGAATTCGGGGACGGGGGGATAGATGAAAAACTGTTTTTT.

This sequence joins TRBV5-1 and TRBJ1-3; 7 nucleotides agree with TRBD1. With 0 bases clipped from V and 0 bases from J, the junction kept 6 bases outside the gene matches. The CDR3 sequence is 17 residues long. Germline V lookup: CDR1 SGHRS, CDR2 YFSETQ. The CDR3 sequence: CASSLDTGADSGNTIYF. The CDR3 DNA is TGCGCCAGCAGCTTGGACACAGGGGCTGACTCTGGAAACACCATATATTTT.

The J gene is TRBJ1-1, the V gene TRBV19; a weak D match, TRBD1 (5 bases). CDR3 length: 20 residues. Trimming took 5 bases from V and 4 from J, leaving 32 bases between them. Germline CDR1 and CDR2: LNHDA and SQIVND (reference sequence). The CDR3 protein is CASSVLSGGDPAISGTEAFF. The CDR3 nucleotides are TGTGCCAGTAGTGTCCTATCGGGGGGGGACCCAGCAATCTCGGGCACTGAAGCTTTCTTT.

J is TRBJ1-6 and V is TRBV19; D not resolved. CDR3 length: 16 residues. Trimming stripped 3 bases from V and 0 bases from J, with 9 bases between. Germline loops: CDR1 LNHDA, CDR2 SQIVND (reference sequence). The CDR3: CASSMAESSYNSPLHF. CDR3 in DNA: TGTGCCAGTAGTATGGCGGAGAGCTCCTATAATTCACCCCTCCACTTT.

The chain uses TRBV5-6 and TRBJ2-1; possible D gene TRBD2, 5 bases. Germline-derived CDR1 and CDR2 are SGHDT and YYEEEE. The CDR3 length is 15 residues. Trimming took off 3 bases at V and 6 bases at J, with 16 bases between the two ends. CDR3 sequence reads: CASSSTTGGFNEQFF. DNA of the CDR3: TGTGCCAGCAGCTCGACTACCGGCGGCTTCAATGAGCAGTTCTTC.

The chain uses TRBV6-6 and TRBJ2-1, with 7 bases fitting TRBD2. The CDR3 sequence is 11 residues long. V trimming: 2 bases; J trimming: 14 bases; junction bases outside the gene matches: 3. Germline-derived CDR1 and CDR2 are MNHNY and SVGAGI (reference sequence). CDR3 region: CASSYGTTKFF. CDR3 in DNA: TGTGCCAGCAGTTACGGGACTACAAAGTTCTTC.

This clone was seen more than once but under ten times. The V gene is TRBV4-3, the J gene TRBJ2-7, with 7 nucleotides matching TRBD2. V lost 5 bases to trimming and J lost 2 bases; unmatched junction nucleotides: 9. The V gene's germline CDR1 is LGHNA and CDR2 YSLEER. The CDR3 covers 15 residues. The CDR3 is CASSWGLRLAYEQYF. In nucleotides, the CDR3 is TGCGCCAGCAGCTGGGGACTACGCCTCGCCTACGAGCAGTACTTC.

The gene calls are TRBV28 and TRBJ1-5; no firm D call. There are 19 residues in the CDR3. Trimming took 1 base from V and 0 from J, leaving 19 bases between them. Germline V gene sequence: CDR1 MDHEN, CDR2 SYDVKM. The DNA for the CDR3 is TGTGCCAGCAGTTTATTTGGACGGGGAGGGTACTATAGCAATCAGCCCCAGCATTTT. This encodes CASSLFGRGGYYSNQPQHF.

The J gene is TRBJ1-5, the V gene TRBV19; 9 bases are a match to TRBD1. The CDR3 covers 15 residues. With 5 bases clipped from V and 4 bases from J, the junction kept 6 bases outside the gene matches. Per germline, CDR1 LNHDA and CDR2 SQIVND (reference sequence). CDR3 loop: CASSYRGPVNQPQHF. The CDR3 DNA follows: TGTGCCAGTAGTTACAGGGGGCCGGTTAATCAGCCCCAGCATTTT. The variable domain in full, completed from reference TRBV19 and TRBJ1-5, reads DGGITQSPKYLFRKEGQNVTLSCEQNLNHDAMYWYRQDPGQGLRLIYYSQIVNDFQKGDIAEGYSVSREKKESFPLTVTSAQKNPTAFYLCASSYRGPVNQPQHFGDGTRLSIL.

Details on this clone: Within the sample, other DNA sequences also encode this same CDR3. The CDR3 sequence: CASSLRGSLHF. CDR3 nucleotide sequence: TGTGCCAGCAGTCTCCGGGGGTCCCTCCACTTT. The chain joins TRBV28 to TRBJ1-6, with TRBD1 as a possible D gene (5 bases). Trimming took 5 bases from V and 14 from J, leaving 10 bases between them. Germline assignment: CDR1 MDHEN and CDR2 SYDVKM. The CDR3 sequence is 11 residues long.

This clone was counted a few times. The chain carries TRBV28 and TRBJ2-7; 7 nucleotides align to TRBD1. This CDR3 has 14 amino acids. CDR1 is MDHEN, CDR2 SYDVKM, per germline. J was trimmed by 5 bases and V by 5 bases; bases with no gene match: 9. The chain's CDR3 is CASSPDRVQDEQYF. Here the CDR3 DNA reads TGTGCCAGCAGTCCTGACAGGGTTCAAGACGAGCAGTACTTC.

V gene TRBV28 combines with J gene TRBJ2-5, with TRBD1 identical over 7 bases. Germline assignment: CDR1 MDHEN and CDR2 SYDVKM. The CDR3 runs to 16 residues. J was trimmed by 3 bases and V by 6 bases; bases with no gene match: 13. The CDR3 nucleotides are TGTGCCAGCAGCAGAACGGACAGGTCCAAGGAAGAGACCCAGTACTTC. Protein: CASSRTDRSKEETQYF.

This chain links TRBV4-2 with TRBJ2-2; 12 nucleotides match TRBD2. Germline lookup yields CDR1 LGHNA and CDR2 YNFKEQ. This CDR3 spans 18 amino acids. V lost 0 bases, J lost 4 bases, and 6 bases stayed unmatched. The CDR3 loop is CASSQDLAGGWVTGELFF. For the CDR3, the DNA is TGTGCCAGCAGCCAAGATCTAGCGGGGGGGTGGGTCACCGGGGAGCTGTTTTTT.

The chain joins TRBV28 to TRBJ2-7, with a tentative D call TRBD1 (5 bases). Trimming cost V 5 bases and J 3 bases, with 14 bases left between them. This CDR3 spans 14 amino acids. The germline V gene encodes CDR1 MDHEN and CDR2 SYDVKM. CDR3 DNA sequence: TGTGCCAGCAGTCATAGACAGCTGGACTACGAGCAGTACTTC. Amino acids: CASSHRQLDYEQYF.

The chain employs TRBV18 and TRBJ2-1, with unresolved D. This CDR3 has 18 amino acids. V was shortened by 3 bases and J by 0 bases, with 18 bases between the two germline ends. Per germline, CDR1 KGHSH and CDR2 LQKENI. This chain's CDR3 is CASSPRPKALGSYNEQFF. The CDR3 DNA is TGTGCCAGCTCACCGAGGCCGAAGGCACTCGGCTCCTACAATGAGCAGTTCTTC.

J is TRBJ1-6 and V is TRBV6-6; TRBD1 might be the D (5 bases). Trimming pared 5 bases from V and 10 bases from J, leaving 18 bases between. The CDR3 contains 15 residues. Germline lookup yields CDR1 MNHNY and CDR2 SVGAGI (reference sequence). CDR3 protein: CASSHPARRGSPLHF. As DNA, the CDR3 is TGTGCCAGCAGTCACCCAGCGAGAAGGGGATCACCCCTCCACTTT.

This clone turned up a few times. The chain carries TRBV4-2 and TRBJ2-1, with 7 bases matching TRBD2. Unmatched junction bases numbered 4, after V lost 1 base and J lost 7 bases. This CDR3 comprises 14 residues. Germline values: CDR1 LGHNA, CDR2 YNFKEQ. CDR3 loop: CASSQGLAVNEQFF. The CDR3 bases are TGTGCCAGCAGCCAAGGACTAGCCGTAAATGAGCAGTTCTTC.

The gene calls are TRBV4-1 and TRBJ2-7; 10 bases fit TRBD2. CDR3 length equals 20 residues. Germline V gives CDR1 MGHRA, CDR2 YSYEKL. The J segment lost 2 bases and the V segment lost 0 bases, leaving 16 bases of the junction unmatched. The CDR3 spells CASSQDRPSGGPSDTYEQYF. The CDR3, as DNA: TGCGCCAGCAGCCAAGATCGTCCTAGCGGGGGCCCCTCCGATACCTACGAGCAGTACTTC.

This clone was seen just once. The genes are TRBV4-1 and TRBJ2-5; D is possibly TRBD2 (6 bases). From germline, CDR1 is MGHRA and CDR2 YSYEKL. V was shortened by 6 bases and J by 5 bases, with 19 bases between the two germline ends. This CDR3 comprises 15 residues. This CDR3 reads CASSSGLDSGETQYF. DNA for the CDR3: TGCGCCAGCAGTTCTGGCCTCGACAGCGGGGAGACCCAGTACTTC.

The rearrangement joins TRBV5-1 to TRBJ2-3; TRBD2 matches 7 bases. Trimming cost V 0 bases and J 2 bases; bases outside gene matches: 6. This CDR3 comprises 16 residues. Per the germline V gene, CDR1 is SGHRS and CDR2 is YFSETQ. The CDR3 region is CASSLASGSLTDTQYF. The CDR3 DNA sequence: TGCGCCAGCAGCTTGGCTAGCGGAAGCCTCACAGATACGCAGTATTTT.

The rearrangement uses TRBV28 and TRBJ1-2; tentative D call: TRBD1 (5 bases). V lost 1 base and J lost 2, with 5 bases in between. Germline loops: CDR1 MDHEN, CDR2 SYDVKM. The CDR3 contains 13 residues. DNA for the CDR3: TGTGCCAGCAGTTTATACAGGAACTATGGCTACACCTTC. The encoded protein is CASSLYRNYGYTF.

This chain joins TRBV12-5 and TRBJ2-3; the D is unclear. The CDR3 runs to 13 residues. Germline CDR1 reads LGHNT; CDR2 reads FRNRAP. Trimming stripped 3 bases from V and 4 bases from J, with 8 bases between. The CDR3 DNA is TGTGCTAGTGGTTTCCATACTCCAGATACGCAGTATTTT. This codes for CASGFHTPDTQYF.

The V gene is TRBV7-2, the J gene TRBJ2-2; possibly TRBD2 for D (5 bases). Germline V gene data show CDR1 as SGHTA and CDR2 as FQGNSA. V was trimmed by 0 bases and J by 7 bases, leaving 24 bases between them. The CDR3 is 19 residues long. In DNA form, the CDR3 reads TGTGCCAGCAGCTTAGCCCTCGGGGTGATAGCCCCCCTCGGCGGGGAGCTGTTTTTT. This translates into CASSLALGVIAPLGGELFF.

The chain carries TRBV27 and TRBJ2-7, with a tentative D call TRBD2 (5 bases). Germline V CDR1 and CDR2: MNHEY, SMNVEV (reference sequence). The length of the CDR3 is 13 residues. Trimming removed 6 bases from V and 2 bases from J, with 11 bases in between. CDR3 in DNA: TGTGCCAGCAGCCCGACACTAGCCTACGAGCAGTACTTC. Translating it yields CASSPTLAYEQYF.

This sequence joins TRBV5-1 and TRBJ2-3, with 16 bases matching TRBD2. J was trimmed by 3 bases and V by 4 bases; bases with no gene match: 5. The germline CDR1 and CDR2 sequences are SGHRS and YFSETQ. The CDR3 runs 17 residues. CDR3 sequence: CASSTGLAGGPTDTQYF. The CDR3, as DNA: TGCGCCAGCAGCACGGGACTAGCGGGAGGGCCGACAGATACGCAGTATTTT.